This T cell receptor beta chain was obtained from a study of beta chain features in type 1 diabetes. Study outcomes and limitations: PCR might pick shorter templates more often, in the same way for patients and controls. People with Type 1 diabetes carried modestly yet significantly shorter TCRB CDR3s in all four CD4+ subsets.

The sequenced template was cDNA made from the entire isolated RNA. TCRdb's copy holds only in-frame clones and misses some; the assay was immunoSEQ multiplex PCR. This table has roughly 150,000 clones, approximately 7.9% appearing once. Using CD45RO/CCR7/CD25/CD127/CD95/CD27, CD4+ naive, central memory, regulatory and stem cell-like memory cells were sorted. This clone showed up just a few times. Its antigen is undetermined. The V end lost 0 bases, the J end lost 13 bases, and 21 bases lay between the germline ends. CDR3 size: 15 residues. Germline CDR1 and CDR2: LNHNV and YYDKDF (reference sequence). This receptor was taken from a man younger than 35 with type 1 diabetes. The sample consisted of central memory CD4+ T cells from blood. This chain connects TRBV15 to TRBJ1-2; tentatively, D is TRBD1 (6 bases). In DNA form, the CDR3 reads TGTGCCACCAGCAGAGACGTAGTGGCAGGGGAGCCTCGCACCTTC. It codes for CATSRDVVAGEPRTF.